This section outlines one TCR beta chain sequence together with its context. CDR1 and CDR2 (germline): LGHDT, YNNKEL (reference sequence). CDR3 size: 15 residues. Trimming removed 4 bases at V and 0 bases at J, with 10 bases between. The assay was immunoSEQ multiplex PCR, and TCRdb's table has in-frame clones only and misses some. The sample carries about 350,000 clones, approximately 84% recorded once. This entry belongs to a study of blood T cell repertoires in COVID-19. This chain links TRBV3-1 (or the pseudogene TRBV3-2) with TRBJ2-1, with D perhaps TRBD1 (6 bases). This TCR was recovered from a woman in her twenties or thirties who had recovered from COVID-19. Input material: PBMCs or T cells enriched from blood (not recorded which). The CDR3 DNA is TGTGCCAGCAGCCTCGGGGACAACTCCTACAATGAGCAGTTCTTC. This codes for CASSLGDNSYNEQFF.